The clone carrying this T cell receptor (beta chain) is a singleton in its sample. The antigen remains undetermined. The data are from a study of shared clonotypes between healthy human individuals. Background on the study: Used for every donor were three CD4 naive, three CD4 memory, two CD8 naive and one CD8 memory plate. Whole-study findings and limits: Donor scarcity curtailed the genetic and exposure-history diversity represented herein. Estimated clonotype richness was generally higher in naive than memory subsets.

Method: immunoSEQ multiplex PCR; TCRdb's copy keeps in-frame clones and lacks some. This sample carries around 1.5 million clones, approximately 98% of them seen once, and the ten largest clones take roughly 0.4%. The clonotype was recovered from a man younger than 45 in good health. The specimen sequenced was naive CD4+ T cells sorted from blood. Subset denoted: CD45RA+ positively selected.

CDR3 DNA: TGCGCCAGCAGCCTGGACAATCAGGGTTACGAGCAGTACTTC. This codes for CASSLDNQGYEQYF. The V call is TRBV4-3, the J call TRBJ2-7, with D possibly TRBD1 on 5 matching bases. Trimming stripped 4 bases from V and 4 bases from J, with 14 bases between. Germline CDR1 is LGHNA and CDR2 is YSLEER. The CDR3 consists of 14 residues.